These 14 T cell receptor beta chains came from one sample sequenced in a study of CD8 T cells in ankylosing spondylitis (TCRdb year 2017). Library preparation was by 5' RACE. Sequenced using an Illumina HiSeq 2500. TCRdb redid the processing of the public reads, applying fastp at Q25 and MiXCR, and retained in-frame beta chains. Rows with a matching CDR3 protein are joined into one entry that keeps the most common DNA and genes. The sample has roughly 150,000 distinct CDR3 sequences on record, roughly 31% of them singletons. Clones ranked in the top ten supply about 5.5% of the sample. The sequenced material came from synovial fluid, either unsorted or a sorted T cell fraction (not recorded which). The receptors were sampled from a male donor with ankylosing spondylitis.

The J gene is TRBJ2-1, the V gene TRBV7-8; 12 bases agree with TRBD2. The CDR3 sequence is 18 residues long. Per the germline V gene, CDR1 is SGHVS and CDR2 is FQNEAQ. V trimming: 0 bases; J trimming: 7 bases; junction bases outside the gene matches: 10. CDR3 sequence: CASSLAHIGLAGYNEQFF. The CDR3 bases are TGTGCCAGCAGCTTAGCGCATATAGGACTAGCGGGATATAATGAGCAGTTCTTC.

This clonotype was counted many times. V usage is TRBV7-9 and J usage is TRBJ1-1; weak D call: TRBD1 (5 bases). Germline lookup yields CDR1 SEHNR and CDR2 FQNEAQ (reference sequence). This CDR3 comprises 16 residues. V dropped 5 bases and J dropped 6 bases, with 22 bases sitting between them. The CDR3 nucleotides are TGTGCCAGCAGCCCCGTGACAGTTGCAAGCTCTCCTGAAGCTTTCTTT. It codes for CASSPVTVASSPEAFF.

In this sample, this clonotype turned up many times. CDR3 DNA sequence: TGTGCCAGCACCAGGACTAGCGGGGCCTACGAGCAGTACTTC. Its translation is CASTRTSGAYEQYF. J is TRBJ2-7 and V is TRBV6-2 or TRBV6-3; 12 nucleotides match TRBD2. The J segment lost 2 bases and the V segment lost 7 bases, leaving 3 bases of the junction unmatched. This CDR3 region has 14 residues. In germline, CDR1 is MNHEY, CDR2 SVGEGT.

Details on this clonotype: This may come from a read error, since a much larger clone is one base off. The chain carries TRBV11-2 and TRBJ2-1; maybe TRBD2 (7 bases). Germline V gives CDR1 SGHAT, CDR2 FQNNGV. The CDR3 has 14 residues. CDR3 in DNA: TGTACCAGCAGCTTCCGGGGGGCCTTAAATGAGCAGTTCTTC. Its translation: CTSSFRGALNEQFF.

This clonotype has a count of ten or more. The V call is TRBV3-1, the J call TRBJ1-1, with D possibly matching TRBD1 (6 bases). Germline lookup yields CDR1 LGHDT and CDR2 YNNKEL (reference sequence). The CDR3 sequence is 15 residues long. With 2 bases removed from V and 4 bases from J, the gap between germline ends came to 14 bases. CDR3 loop: CASSQRSGTPTEAFF. The CDR3 region has the DNA TGTGCCAGCAGCCAAAGATCCGGGACACCCACTGAAGCTTTCTTT.

Only a few counts were recorded for this clonotype. The V and J genes are TRBV4-1 and TRBJ2-6; no firm D call. Germline lookup yields CDR1 MGHRA and CDR2 YSYEKL. V lost 0 bases to trimming and J lost 3 bases, with 3 bases between them. The length of the CDR3 is 14 residues. CDR3 sequence: CASSQDLGANVLTF. The CDR3 nucleotides are TGCGCCAGCAGCCAAGATCTTGGGGCCAACGTCCTGACTTTC.

The chain links TRBV20-1 to TRBJ1-4, with D perhaps TRBD1 (5 bases). The CDR3 has 11 amino acids. Germline V CDR1 and CDR2: DFQATT, SNEGSKA (reference sequence). V was clipped by 5 bases and J by 8 bases, with 9 bases between them. CDR3 sequence reads: CSAWRDEKLFF. The CDR3 coding sequence is TGCAGTGCTTGGAGGGACGAAAAACTGTTTTTT.

The count of this clonotype is one. This sequence joins TRBV5-1 and TRBJ2-1; TRBD2 agrees at 10 bases. The CDR3 is 14 amino acids. CDR1 is SGHRS, CDR2 YFSETQ, per germline. V shed 3 bases and J 10 bases; nucleotides not matched to a gene: 7. The CDR3 region is CASSSRTSGGEQFF. CDR3 bases: TGCGCCAGCAGCTCAAGGACTAGCGGAGGCGAGCAGTTCTTC.

The chain is built from TRBV7-2 and TRBJ2-1, with TRBD2 matching over 12 bases. With V trimmed by 5 bases and J by 6 bases, 5 bases remained unmatched. This CDR3 comprises 15 residues. CDR1 is SGHTA and CDR2 is FQGNSA in the germline V gene. CDR3 sequence: CASSPSGGALNEQFF. CDR3 nucleotides: TGTGCCAGCAGCCCTAGCGGGGGGGCCCTCAATGAGCAGTTCTTC.

The chain couples TRBV7-2 to TRBJ2-7, with 10 nucleotides matching TRBD2. V lost 2 bases and J lost 0; bases outside the gene matches: 10. The CDR3 is 18 amino acids. From germline, CDR1 is SGHTA and CDR2 FQGNSA. This CDR3 is CASSLWASGGGSSYEQYF. The CDR3 nucleotides read TGTGCCAGCAGCTTATGGGCTAGCGGGGGAGGAAGCTCCTACGAGCAGTACTTC. The full variable domain, in which reference TRBV7-2 and TRBJ2-7 provide the parts outside the CDR3, is GAGVSQSPSNKVTEKGKDVELRCDPISGHTALYWYRQSLGQGLEFLIYFQGNSAPDKSGLPSDRFSAERTGGSVSTLTIQRTQQEDSAVYLCASSLWASGGGSSYEQYFGPGTRLTVT.

The chain carries TRBV28 and TRBJ1-2; a possible D gene is TRBD1 (5 bases). CDR1 is MDHEN, CDR2 SYDVKM, per germline. Trimming left V 8 bases short and J 0 bases short, with 19 bases between. The CDR3 covers 16 residues. CDR3 residues: CASGSIGDTSNYGYTF. The CDR3 DNA sequence: TGTGCCAGCGGTTCGATAGGGGATACTTCTAACTATGGCTACACCTTC.

This clonotype was seen many times. This sequence joins TRBV28 and TRBJ2-1; D possibly matches TRBD1 or TRBD2 (5 bases each). The length of the CDR3 is 15 residues. The ends were cut back, 6 bases at V and 0 bases at J, with 12 bases in the middle. The germline gives CDR1 MDHEN, CDR2 SYDVKM. The DNA for the CDR3 is TGTGCCAGCAGCCCGGGACGGTACTCCTACAATGAGCAGTTCTTC. Amino acids: CASSPGRYSYNEQFF.

The gene calls are TRBV12-3 or TRBV12-4 and TRBJ2-3; 12 nucleotides match TRBD2. There are 15 residues in the CDR3. The junction had 3 bases not matched to a gene; V was cut back by 8 bases and J by 0 bases. The CDR3 coding sequence is TGTGCCAGCGATGGACTAGCGGGGAGCACAGATACGCAGTATTTT. Amino acid sequence: CASDGLAGSTDTQYF.

At least ten counts were recorded for this clonotype. The V call is TRBV5-1, the J call TRBJ2-3; a weak D match, TRBD2 (6 bases). Deletions cut 0 bases from V and 1 base from J, with 12 bases between. The CDR3 contains 16 residues. CDR1 is SGHRS, CDR2 YFSETQ, per germline. CDR3 loop: CASSLGGKTRTDTQYF. CDR3 in DNA: TGCGCCAGCAGCTTGGGCGGGAAAACACGCACAGATACGCAGTATTTT.